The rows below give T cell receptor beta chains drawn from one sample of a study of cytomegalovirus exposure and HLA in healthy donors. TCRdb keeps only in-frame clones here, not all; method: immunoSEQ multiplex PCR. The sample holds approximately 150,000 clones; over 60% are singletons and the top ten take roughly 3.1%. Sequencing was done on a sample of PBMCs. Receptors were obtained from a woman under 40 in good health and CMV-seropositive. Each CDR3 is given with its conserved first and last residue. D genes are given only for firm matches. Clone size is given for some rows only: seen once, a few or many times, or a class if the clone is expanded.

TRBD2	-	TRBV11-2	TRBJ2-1	CASSRTSGGYNEQFF	TGTGCCAGCAGCCGGACTAGCGGGGGCTACAATGAGCAGTTCTTC
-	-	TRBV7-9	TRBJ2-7	CASSPELGHEQYF	TGTGCCAGCAGCCCGGAGTTGGGGCACGAGCAGTACTTC
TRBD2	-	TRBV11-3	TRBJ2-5	CASSLQLAGGGETQYF	TGTGCCAGCAGCTTACAGCTAGCGGGAGGAGGAGAGACCCAGTACTTC
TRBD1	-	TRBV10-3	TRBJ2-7	CAATLGTGGAYEQYF	TGTGCCGCCACCCTTGGGACAGGGGGGGCCTACGAGCAGTACTTC
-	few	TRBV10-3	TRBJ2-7	CAISDPLREKYEQYF	TGTGCCATCAGTGATCCGCTCCGGGAGAAGTACGAGCAGTACTTC
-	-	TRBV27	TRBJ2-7	CASTKTAIASYEQYF	TGTGCCAGCACCAAAACAGCCATTGCCTCCTACGAGCAGTACTTC
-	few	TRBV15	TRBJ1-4	CATSATGLANEKLFF	TGTGCCACCAGCGCTACGGGGTTAGCTAATGAAAAACTGTTTTTT
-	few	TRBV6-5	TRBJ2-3	CASSYSRESTDTQYF	TGTGCCAGCAGTTACTCACGGGAGAGCACAGATACGCAGTATTTT
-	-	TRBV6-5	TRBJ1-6	CASRDWENSPLHF	TGTGCCAGCAGGGACTGGGAAAATTCACCCCTCCACTTT
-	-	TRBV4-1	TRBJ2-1	CASSQMRSNEQFF	TGCGCCAGCAGCCAAATGAGGTCCAATGAGCAGTTCTTC
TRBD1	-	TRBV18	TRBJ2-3	CASSRGTGELDTQYF	TGTGCCAGCTCACGAGGGACAGGGGAATTGGATACGCAGTATTTT